Listed below are T cell receptor beta chains from one sample, sequenced in a study of T cells expressing NK-cell markers. For each CDR3 protein, TCRdb gives one entry from its re-call of the 5' RACE reads, without DNA. The sample totals about 410,000 distinct CDR3 sequences. Material: blood T cells: a sorted CD56 or NKG2C T cell subset, CD4+ or CD8+ T cells, or bulk PBMC T cells (not recorded which). The receptors originated from a woman between 50 and 59 years old in good health. The CDR3 runs from the conserved cysteine through the conserved F or W.

J | V | CDR3
TRBJ2-3 | TRBV20-1 | CSATTGTRVPDTQYF
TRBJ2-1 | TRBV7-2 | CASSLRSGRWYEQFF
TRBJ2-2 | TRBV3-1 | CASSHRYREGSGELFF
TRBJ1-1 | TRBV28 | CASSLHGRSNTEAFF
TRBJ2-1 | TRBV11-2 | CASSSPSVGVYNEQFF
TRBJ2-2 | TRBV27 | CASSPGTGSRPTGELFF
TRBJ2-7 | TRBV18 | CASSPGLAGDEQYF
TRBJ1-1 | TRBV7-8 | CASSSGQGKRTEAFF
TRBJ2-2 | TRBV6-2/TRBV6-3 | CASNPRWGANTGELFF
TRBJ2-1 | TRBV2 | CAGTGTGLGNEQFF
TRBJ1-2 | TRBV12-3/TRBV12-4 | CASSHGTGGTYGYTF
TRBJ2-5 | TRBV12-3/TRBV12-4 | CASTGLWGAPETQYF
TRBJ1-5 | TRBV6-6 | CASSEPGMGDSNQPQHF
TRBJ2-3 | TRBV27 | CASSSMVTSGRIDTQYF
TRBJ2-5 | TRBV24-1 | CATSLGTSGSETQYF
TRBJ1-2 | TRBV27 | CASNPGGGYGYTF
TRBJ2-2 | TRBV5-1 | CASWTGHGELFF
TRBJ2-3 | TRBV9 | CASSVAGSTDTQYF
TRBJ2-2 | TRBV29-1 | CSAYSGRWTGELFF
TRBJ2-6 | TRBV24-1 | CATSESGTGSPGANVLTF
TRBJ2-2 | TRBV2 | CASIELLPGELFF
TRBJ2-7 | TRBV12-3/TRBV12-4 | CASSLAHPGGQYEQYF
TRBJ1-1 | TRBV20-1 | CSARDFGGQAGVRGNTEAFF
TRBJ2-7 | TRBV15 | CATSRAPSGSPYEQYF
TRBJ1-4 | TRBV29-1 | CSVRDRGEKLFF
TRBJ2-7 | TRBV3-1 | CASSLAGGVSEQYF
TRBJ1-6 | TRBV7-2 | CASSLASRNSPLHF
TRBJ2-1 | TRBV25-1 | CASSELVTGVSYNEQFF
TRBJ2-5 | TRBV15 | CATSRNEHGLAGAGTQYF
TRBJ2-3 | TRBV10-3 | CAISAGQPAPDTQYF
TRBJ2-1 | TRBV15 | CATSPRQVGNEQFF
TRBJ1-1 | TRBV7-8 | CASTTRTELNTEAFF
TRBJ1-4 | TRBV20-1 | CSAPDQDEKLFF
TRBJ2-1 | TRBV24-1 | CATTSGSLSYNEQFF
TRBJ2-1 | TRBV5-1 | CASSTAGGDEQFF
TRBJ2-1 | TRBV24-1 | CATSDPTRTSGASYNEQFF
TRBJ2-2 | TRBV20-1 | CSARDIGSPNTGELFF
TRBJ2-5 | TRBV29-1 | CSVDARGETQYF
TRBJ2-2 | TRBV12-3/TRBV12-4 | CASRQSGLAGFSGTGELFF
TRBJ2-1 | TRBV6-5 | CASTGLSYNEQFF
TRBJ2-1 | TRBV4-1 | CASSQREALAGDPNEQFF
TRBJ2-5 | TRBV7-9 | CASSLGQGGSETQYF
TRBJ2-3 | TRBV7-9 | CASSATAGESTDTQYF
TRBJ1-2 | TRBV5-1 | CASSISGTGDYGYTF
TRBJ2-1 | TRBV20-1 | CSARDNRMREEQFF
TRBJ1-1 | TRBV3-1 | CASSQGYRGNTEAFF
TRBJ2-1 | TRBV7-9 | CASSARAFSYNEQFF
TRBJ2-7 | TRBV12-3/TRBV12-4 | CASSYTRFPASYEQYF
TRBJ2-1 | TRBV5-5 | CASSLLTNEQFF
TRBJ1-2 | TRBV6-5 | CASSSGTGGLGAYGYTF
TRBJ1-4 | TRBV5-1 | CASSLLGVSEKLFF
TRBJ1-1 | TRBV4-1 | CASSQRPSEGPNTEAFF